Shown below are 7 T cell receptor beta chains from a single sample sequenced in a study of PD-1 blockade in classical Hodgkin lymphoma (dated by TCRdb to the early 2020s). Library creation used the immunoSEQ multiplex PCR assay. TCRdb's version of the immuneACCESS table is confined to in-frame rearrangements and falls short of the full clone set. An unresolved V gene accounts for under half of the shortfall where checked; the remainder is of unknown origin. This sample comprises about 76,000 clones, roughly 90% of them detected only once. Jointly, the top ten make up approximately 22% of the sample. Per the publication, the time point label means: cycle 1 day 1 (C1D1), immediately before nivolumab initiation. Relapse after autologous stem cell transplantation had occurred in all trial patients, and cohorts A, B and C were distinguished by prior brentuximab vedotin exposure. The starting material was peripheral blood mononuclear cells (PBMCs), obtained at baseline. The receptors shown here come from a human donor with classical Hodgkin lymphoma.

In nucleotides, the CDR3 is TGTGCCAGCAGCCGACAAGTGGGGTTCGAGGGAAACACCATATATTTT. Its translation: CASSRQVGFEGNTIYF. This chain uses TRBV11-2 with TRBJ1-3, with D uncertain. V lost 5 bases, J lost 4 bases, and 18 bases lay in between. Germline V gene data show CDR1 as SGHAT and CDR2 as FQNNGV. CDR3 length: 16 amino acids.

This clone was recorded once. The chain recombines TRBV6-6 with TRBJ1-2, with 7 nucleotides matching TRBD1. This CDR3 is built from 14 residues. Germline CDR1 and CDR2: MNHNY and SVGAGI (reference sequence). V trimming: 2 bases; J trimming: 7 bases; junction bases outside the gene matches: 7. The CDR3 loop is CASSYGEGAGGYTF. The CDR3 DNA follows: TGTGCCAGCAGTTACGGGGAGGGGGCCGGTGGCTACACCTTC.

The rearrangement links TRBV18 to TRBJ2-1; no reliable D call. V lost 3 bases and J 4 bases, leaving 7 bases between the germline ends. The germline CDR1 and CDR2 sequences are KGHSH and LQKENI. This CDR3 has 13 amino acids. CDR3 nucleotide sequence: TGTGCCAGCTCACCGGGGTGGTACAATGAGCAGTTCTTC. Residues: CASSPGWYNEQFF.

The chain employs TRBV5-1 and TRBJ1-2; D not resolved. Looked up from germline, CDR1 is SGHRS and CDR2 is YFSETQ. This CDR3 spans 15 amino acids. V was trimmed by 2 bases and J by 0 bases, leaving 11 bases between them. DNA for the CDR3: TGCGCCAGCAGCTTTGATGGGAAAGCTAACTATGGCTACACCTTC. Encoded protein: CASSFDGKANYGYTF.

V usage is TRBV6-6 and J usage is TRBJ1-3; a possible D gene is TRBD1 (5 bases). V was pared by 7 bases and J by 0 bases, with 13 bases between. CDR3 size: 15 residues. Germline-derived CDR1 and CDR2 are MNHNY and SVGAGI (reference sequence). The CDR3 nucleotides are TGTGCCAGCATGGGGGGACCGATCTCTGGAAACACCATATATTTT. Protein sequence: CASMGGPISGNTIYF.

This sequence joins TRBV6-6 and TRBJ1-1; the D gene is possibly TRBD1 (5 bases). Trimming stripped 3 bases from V and 6 bases from J, with 11 bases between. The CDR3 runs 13 residues. From germline, CDR1 is MNHNY and CDR2 SVGAGI (reference sequence). DNA for the CDR3: TGTGCCAGCAGTTATGGGACCGGGGCTGAAGCTTTCTTT. Protein sequence: CASSYGTGAEAFF.

This chain uses TRBV19 with TRBJ1-1; TRBD1 matches at 8 bases. This CDR3 spans 16 amino acids. With V trimmed by 3 bases and J by 7 bases, 13 bases remained unmatched. Germline V gene lookup returns CDR1 LNHDA and CDR2 SQIVND (reference sequence). The CDR3 sequence is CASSIRPGQENYEAFF. The CDR3 nucleotides read TGTGCCAGTAGTATCAGGCCGGGACAGGAAAACTATGAAGCTTTCTTT.